This note documents a single T cell receptor (beta chain) sequence. In the source study's methods: Estimated nucleated cell counts came from reference gene primer amplification. Data came from immunoSEQ multiplex PCR; TCRdb stores just in-frame clones and leaves some out. V, J and clone size reflect that table, while D and trimming were determined from the DNA. The data hold 500,000 or so clones, with 87% observed a single time. This record comes from a study of blood T cell repertoires in COVID-19. Participant age was roughly 18 to 90 years, and participants resided in approximately 24 US areas. Before being deemed recovered, Cohort 3 donors had two negative PCRs, clearance, or symptom resolution. This CDR3 is 13 amino acids long. V shed 6 bases, J shed 8 bases, and the junction held 6 bases outside the gene matches. Germline V gene sequence: CDR1 LGHDT, CDR2 YNNKEL (reference sequence).

The specimen was PBMCs or T cells enriched from blood (not recorded which). This rearrangement joins TRBV3-1 (or the pseudogene TRBV3-2) to TRBJ2-1; 8 bases match TRBD1. The TCR comes from a woman aged 18-29 years who had recovered from COVID-19. In DNA, the CDR3 is TGTGCCAGCAGGCGAGACAGGGGCTATGAGCAGTTCTTC. As protein: CASRRDRGYEQFF.